This T cell receptor (beta chain) emerged from a study of read filtering for tumor transcriptome and immune sequencing. This clonotype came up many times. Per the germline V gene, CDR1 is GTSNPN and CDR2 is SVGIG (reference sequence). The V end lost 4 bases, the J end lost 0 bases, and 9 bases lay between the germline ends. This CDR3 spans 13 amino acids. Molecular barcoded adaptors covering alpha/delta and beta/gamma chains were used on 400 ng RNA. MiXCR, applied by TCRdb to the reads, yields one record per CDR3 protein. This table holds fewer than 75,000 distinct CDR3 sequences, around 20% found once.

The V gene is TRBV30, the J gene TRBJ1-1; possibly TRBD1 for D (5 bases). This TCR was recovered from a donor at least 40 years old with multiple myeloma. Sequencing input: a population of CD138-negative cells sorted from bone marrow. The CDR3 is CAWTGTMNTEAFF. CDR3 DNA: TGTGCCTGGACAGGGACCATGAACACTGAAGCTTTCTTT.